This passage covers 2 T cell receptor beta chains from one sample sequenced in a study of post-analysis software for immune sequencing data. Findings and limits, study-wide: Included in a set of five TRBV segments more frequent in patients than controls were TRBV5-6, TRBV5-1 and TRBV20-1.

Incorporated into the TCR beta cDNA libraries were unique molecular identifiers, which served to reduce PCR and sequencing biases. TCRdb reanalysed the PCR reads using MiXCR and keeps one entry per CDR3 protein. The table has about 200,000 distinct CDR3 sequences, roughly 28% seen once. These receptors' antigens are unknown. Specimen: blood. The receptor set was obtained from a girl under 18 with multiple sclerosis.

This clonotype was detected a few times. This chain joins TRBV19 and TRBJ1-1; D is unresolved. CDR1 is LNHDA and CDR2 is SQIVND in the germline V gene (reference sequence). Deletions cut 3 bases from V and 1 base from J, with 6 bases between. The CDR3 runs to 13 residues. CDR3 protein: CASSIPENTEAFF. The CDR3 bases are TGTGCCAGTAGTATTCCGGAGAACACTGAAGCTTTCTTT.

This clonotype was observed once. The gene calls are TRBV20-1 and TRBJ2-1; 9 bases line up with TRBD2. CDR1 and CDR2 (germline): DFQATT, SNEGSKA (reference sequence). Germline trimming cut 1 base from V and 5 bases from J; bases unmatched to any gene: 12. The CDR3 is 17 amino acids. In nucleotides, the CDR3 is TGCAGTGCTAGAGGACCGTTTACGGCGGGAGGGCACAATGAGCAGTTCTTC. It yields the protein CSARGPFTAGGHNEQFF.